The clone carrying this T cell receptor beta chain has a handful of counts. Its antigen remains unidentified. The sample is drawn from a study of cytomegalovirus exposure and HLA in healthy donors. Study observations and caveats: A reported reduction in N-insertions relative to the roughly 700-donor mean was seen in an Asian-associated ancestry cluster in a later analysis. For presence/absence analyses, sequencing depth was assumed to be roughly uniform across donors. TCR beta chains numbering more than 150 were designated cytomegalovirus-associated.

PCR amplification relied on 60 Vbeta primers (plus 13 Jbeta primers). Only in-frame clones appear in the TCRdb table, and some are missing; sequencing was by immunoSEQ multiplex PCR. The repertoire includes roughly 120,000 clones, 79% of them detected once, and approximately 2% sits in the top ten. The CDR3 extends over 15 amino acids. Germline V lookup: CDR1 SGDLS, CDR2 YYNGEE. J lost 6 bases, V lost 0 bases, and 8 bases had no gene match. The chain is built from TRBV9 and TRBJ1-2, with TRBD1 matching over 7 bases. The sequence was collected from a man younger than 30 in good health and CMV-seronegative. The sample comprised PBMCs. The CDR3 nucleotides are TGTGCCAGCAGCGTAGACCGACAGGGTTTTAATGGCTACACCTTC. It is translated as CASSVDRQGFNGYTF.